This T cell receptor beta chain stems from a study of cytomegalovirus exposure and HLA in healthy donors. The overall study: Ancestry clustering placed around 81% of a few hundred genotyped donors in the Caucasian-associated cluster. Study-level points and caveats: In vitro testing confirmed a few CMV-associated chains as specific for CMV antigens. The authors later linked a missense DCLRE1C variant to TCR beta V- and J-gene trimming.

This clone was found once. Its antigen is as yet unknown. PCR primers comprised 60 Vbeta and 13 Jbeta primers. Sequenced by immunoSEQ multiplex PCR; TCRdb stores in-frame clones only, minus some. The sample includes about 150,000 clones, under 85% of them seen just once. The V end lost 7 bases, the J end lost 5 bases, and 18 bases lay between the germline ends. This CDR3 has 15 residues. Germline CDR1 is MDHEN and CDR2 is SYDVKM. The V and J genes are TRBV28 and TRBJ2-4; possible D gene TRBD2, 6 bases. The specimen sequenced was PBMCs. The source of this sequence is a man between 18 and 35 years old in good health and CMV-seronegative. The DNA of the CDR3 is TGTGCCAGCACCCCAAGGCGGGGCCCACAAAACATTCAGTACTTC. It yields the protein CASTPRRGPQNIQYF.